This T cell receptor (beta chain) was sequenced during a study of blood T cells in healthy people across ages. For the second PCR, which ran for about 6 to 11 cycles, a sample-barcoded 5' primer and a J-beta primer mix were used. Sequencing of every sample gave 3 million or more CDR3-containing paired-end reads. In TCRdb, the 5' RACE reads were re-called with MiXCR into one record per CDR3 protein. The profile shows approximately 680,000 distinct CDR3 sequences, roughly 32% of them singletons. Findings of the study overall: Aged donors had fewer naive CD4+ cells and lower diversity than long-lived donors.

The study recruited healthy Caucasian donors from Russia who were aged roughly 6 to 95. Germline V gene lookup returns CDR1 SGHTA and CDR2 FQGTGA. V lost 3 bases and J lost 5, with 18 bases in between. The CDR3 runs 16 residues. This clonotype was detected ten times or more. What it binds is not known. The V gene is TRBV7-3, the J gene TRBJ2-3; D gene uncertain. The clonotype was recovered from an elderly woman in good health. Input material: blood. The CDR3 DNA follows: TGTGCCAGCAGCTTCGGATCGCCGGCCCCCGGAGATACGCAGTATTTT. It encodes CASSFGSPAPGDTQYF.